Following are 17 T cell receptor beta chains from one sample sequenced in a study of T-cell reconstitution after alpha-beta-depleted transplantation in children. The library targeted TCRbeta and was prepared with unique molecular identifiers. TCRdb passed the PCR reads through MiXCR, listing each CDR3 protein once. This sample has 250,000 to 400,000 distinct CDR3 sequences; roughly 25% occur once, and the top ten carry roughly 11%. This material consisted of PBMCs, mostly from graft donor cells, taken 180 days after TCRalphabeta/CD19-depleted stem cell transplant. The receptor set was obtained from a male patient younger than 18 who had a stem cell transplant for acute lymphoblastic leukemia, so the T cells may come from the graft donor.

The sample holds a few counts of this clonotype. V is TRBV20-1 and J is TRBJ2-5; D not resolved. The CDR3 consists of 13 residues. Germline-derived CDR1 and CDR2 are DFQATT and SNEGSKA (reference sequence). The germline V and J ends were trimmed by 0 bases and 9 bases, with 14 bases remaining between them. In DNA form, the CDR3 reads TGCAGTGCTAGAGATTGGGGAAAGTTAGCCCAGTACTTC. Translated: CSARDWGKLAQYF.

This clonotype has a count of ten or more. V gene TRBV11-2 combines with J gene TRBJ2-1; 11 nucleotides line up with TRBD2. Germline V gene sequence: CDR1 SGHAT, CDR2 FQNNGV. With 0 bases clipped from V and 3 bases from J, the junction kept 7 bases outside the gene matches. The CDR3 has 18 amino acids. The CDR3 sequence is CASSLDSLGTSGYNEQFF. The CDR3 DNA sequence: TGTGCCAGCAGCTTAGATAGTTTGGGGACTAGCGGCTACAATGAGCAGTTCTTC.

This clonotype appeared a few times. This rearrangement joins TRBV6-5 to TRBJ2-7; unclear D gene. The V gene lost 2 bases and the J gene lost 3 bases, with 11 bases spanning the gap. The CDR3 has 14 residues. Germline V gene data show CDR1 as MNHEY and CDR2 as SVGAGI. The CDR3 here is CASSYTGVLYEQYF. CDR3 coding DNA: TGTGCCAGCAGTTACACCGGAGTACTCTACGAGCAGTACTTC.

This clonotype occurred once. In nucleotides, the CDR3 is TGTGCCAGCACGCTAGTTGGTGAGACCCAGTACTTC. Translated, it gives CASTLVGETQYF. The chain couples TRBV6-2 or TRBV6-3 to TRBJ2-5; D gene uncertain. Germline V gene sequence: CDR1 MNHEY, CDR2 SVGEGT. The length of the CDR3 is 12 residues. Deletions cut 7 bases from V and 5 bases from J, with 11 bases between.

The chain employs TRBV19 and TRBJ1-5; 7 nucleotides line up with TRBD1. CDR1 and CDR2 (germline): LNHDA, SQIVND (reference sequence). J gave up 0 bases and V 6 bases, and 17 bases lay outside the gene matches. The CDR3 spans 19 residues. The chain's CDR3 is CASSQLGLVGQNSNQPQHF. In nucleotides, the CDR3 is TGTGCCAGTAGCCAATTGGGGCTCGTGGGACAGAATAGCAATCAGCCCCAGCATTTT.

There are many counts of this clonotype. This rearrangement joins TRBV7-2 to TRBJ2-1, with 8 positions matching TRBD2. Germline V gives CDR1 SGHTA, CDR2 FQGNSA. The CDR3 totals 16 residues. The J segment lost 5 bases and the V segment lost 8 bases, leaving 14 bases of the junction unmatched. The CDR3 region is CASGTHSGNKNNEQFF. The CDR3 nucleotides read TGTGCCAGCGGTACCCATAGCGGGAATAAGAACAATGAGCAGTTCTTC.

This clonotype appeared a few times. As DNA, the CDR3 is TGTGCCAGCAGCTTAGGAGGTTCCCTCAACACCATATATTTT. It codes for CASSLGGSLNTIYF. V gene TRBV11-2 combines with J gene TRBJ1-3; D is unclear. The CDR3 sequence is 14 residues long. V was clipped by 1 base and J by 7 bases, with 11 bases between them. In germline, CDR1 is SGHAT, CDR2 FQNNGV.

In this sample, this clonotype turned up a few times. The V call is TRBV21-1, the J call TRBJ1-1; the table's D call, TRBD1, has no DNA check behind it. TRBV21-1 is flagged as a pseudogene. The CDR3 length is 16 residues. For the CDR3, the DNA is TGTGCCAGCAGCCCCCGACAGGTGAACATGAGCACTGAAGCTTTCTTT. This sequence encodes CASSPRQVNMSTEAFF.

This clonotype was picked up a small number of times. The gene calls are TRBV9 and TRBJ2-1, with 11 positions matching TRBD2. Losses at the gene ends were 2 bases for V and 6 bases for J; bases not matched to a gene: 7. The CDR3 is 16 residues long. Germline CDR1 SGDLS, CDR2 YYNGEE. CDR3 residues: CASSVSPGLAVNEQFF. DNA for the CDR3: TGTGCCAGCAGCGTCTCCCCGGGACTAGCGGTCAATGAGCAGTTCTTC.

The rearrangement uses TRBV4-1 and TRBJ2-7, with D tentatively TRBD2 (5 bases). Trimming stripped 0 bases from V and 4 bases from J, with 16 bases between. Per the germline V gene, CDR1 is MGHRA and CDR2 is YSYEKL. The CDR3 consists of 16 residues. CDR3 region: CASSQDKRLPYYEQYF. CDR3 bases: TGCGCCAGCAGCCAAGATAAGAGACTACCCTATTACGAGCAGTACTTC.

This clonotype showed up just a few times. J is TRBJ1-5 and V is TRBV5-6; D remains unclear. CDR3 size: 13 residues. Deletions cut 2 bases from V and 6 bases from J, with 9 bases between. CDR1 SGHDT and CDR2 YYEEEE come from the germline V gene. CDR3 bases: TGTGCCAGCAGCTTACGGTTGGGTCAGCCCCAGCATTTT. This translates into CASSLRLGQPQHF.

V and J are TRBV29-1 and TRBJ1-2, with 9 nucleotides matching TRBD1. Germline CDR1 SQVTM, CDR2 ANQGSEA. The CDR3 covers 16 residues. V trimming: 6 bases; J trimming: 4 bases; junction bases outside the gene matches: 15. In DNA, the CDR3 is TGCAGCGTGGGACAGGGCAGCTCCATGCCCCTCTATGGCTACACCTTC. The encoded protein is CSVGQGSSMPLYGYTF.

The CDR3 DNA follows: TGTGCCAGCAGTTTAGGGTACAGCTCTAGCTCCTACGAGCAGTACTTC. Amino acid sequence: CASSLGYSSSSYEQYF. J is TRBJ2-7 and V is TRBV27; D call uncertain. Per the germline V gene, CDR1 is MNHEY and CDR2 is SMNVEV (reference sequence). Trimming shortened V by 2 bases and J by 0 bases, and 14 bases separated the two germline ends. The CDR3 sequence is 16 residues long.

A few counts support this clonotype. The J gene is TRBJ2-7, the V gene TRBV25-1; TRBD2 aligns across 7 bases. V was pared by 5 bases and J by 1 base, with 11 bases of the junction left unmatched. CDR1 and CDR2 (germline): MGHDK, SYGVNS. There are 16 residues in the CDR3. The CDR3 DNA follows: TGTGCCAGCAGTTGGGCCCCGGGCGGGAGTTCCTACGAGCAGTACTTC. Translation: CASSWAPGGSSYEQYF.

CDR3 coding DNA: TGTGCCAGCAGCTTTAAGGGGAGGTCTCGGGATGGCTACACCTTC. It codes for CASSFKGRSRDGYTF. The chain recombines TRBV7-9 with TRBJ1-2; D may be TRBD1 (5 bases). CDR1 and CDR2 from the germline V gene are SEHNR and FQNEAQ (reference sequence). V was shortened by 3 bases and J by 6 bases, with 17 bases between the two germline ends. The CDR3 is made up of 15 amino acids.

This clonotype was recorded a few times. The chain couples TRBV6-4 to TRBJ2-1, with D perhaps being TRBD1 or TRBD2 (6 bases each). Between the trimmed V and J ends, which lost 2 bases and 4 bases, there was a span of 12 bases. The length of the CDR3 is 15 residues. The germline gives CDR1 MRHNA, CDR2 SNTAGT. The CDR3 protein is CASSDRWGAYNEQFF. The CDR3 DNA sequence: TGTGCCAGCAGTGACCGGTGGGGGGCATACAATGAGCAGTTCTTC.

The chain recombines TRBV5-1 with TRBJ2-3; D is possibly TRBD1 (6 bases). The CDR3 is made up of 16 amino acids. V lost 3 bases and J lost 0, with 14 bases in between. Germline V lookup: CDR1 SGHRS, CDR2 YFSETQ. The CDR3, as DNA: TGCGCCAGCAGCTCTCCGGGACACCCTAGCACAGATACGCAGTATTTT. This translates into CASSSPGHPSTDTQYF.